This is a list of T cell receptor beta chains from one sample in a study of T-cell reconstitution after alpha-beta-depleted transplantation in children. TCRdb passed the PCR reads through MiXCR, listing each CDR3 protein once. The data hold 200,000 to 250,000 distinct CDR3 sequences, with about 8.8% observed a single time. The sequencing used PBMCs from the stem cell graft donor, collected from the stem cell graft. The receptors derive from a human donor who donated a stem cell graft to a child with SCID. CDR3s include the opening cysteine and the closing phenylalanine or tryptophan. The D gene is left open where the match is weak. The size entry is marked missing in some rows and otherwise reads once, few, many or a size class.

d_call: TRBD1; clone_size: few; j_call: TRBJ1-1; v_call: TRBV29-1; cdr3_aa: CSAGRDSTEAFF; cdr3_nt: TGCAGCGCCGGCCGGGACAGCACTGAAGCTTTCTTT
d_call: .; clone_size: many; j_call: TRBJ2-7; v_call: TRBV2; cdr3_aa: CAALTQGDYEQYF; cdr3_nt: TGTGCCGCGCTGACCCAGGGCGACTACGAGCAGTACTTC
d_call: TRBD1; clone_size: many; j_call: TRBJ2-3; v_call: TRBV5-6; cdr3_aa: CASSSRDRGSDTQYF; cdr3_nt: TGTGCCAGCAGCTCGAGGGACAGGGGATCAGATACGCAGTATTTT
d_call: .; clone_size: many; j_call: TRBJ1-1; v_call: TRBV5-1; cdr3_aa: CASSFWGVAEAFF; cdr3_nt: TGCGCCAGCAGCTTCTGGGGAGTTGCTGAAGCTTTCTTT
d_call: .; clone_size: many; j_call: TRBJ2-1; v_call: TRBV19; cdr3_aa: CASSTRPYSSYNEQFF; cdr3_nt: TGTGCCAGTAGTACACGACCCTACAGCTCCTACAATGAGCAGTTCTTC
d_call: TRBD1; clone_size: many; j_call: TRBJ1-1; v_call: TRBV4-2; cdr3_aa: CASSQAGTGLFTEAFF; cdr3_nt: TGTGCCAGCAGCCAAGCGGGGACAGGGCTTTTTACTGAAGCTTTCTTT
d_call: .; clone_size: many; j_call: TRBJ1-1; v_call: TRBV5-1; cdr3_aa: CASSFIRQHLSNTEAFF; cdr3_nt: TGCGCCAGCAGCTTTATACGCCAGCACCTTTCGAACACTGAAGCTTTCTTT
d_call: TRBD2; clone_size: many; j_call: TRBJ2-5; v_call: TRBV7-8; cdr3_aa: CASSLMGGLGQETQYF; cdr3_nt: TGTGCCAGCAGCTTAATGGGGGGGTTAGGACAAGAGACCCAGTACTTC
d_call: .; clone_size: few; j_call: TRBJ1-6; v_call: TRBV11-2; cdr3_aa: CASSLRARGNSPLHF; cdr3_nt: TGTGCCAGCAGCTTACGGGCCCGAGGGAATTCACCCCTCCACTTT
d_call: .; clone_size: few; j_call: TRBJ2-6; v_call: TRBV7-2; cdr3_aa: CASSHRARGPNVLTF; cdr3_nt: TGTGCCAGCAGCCACAGGGCTCGAGGGCCCAACGTCCTGACTTTC
d_call: .; clone_size: many; j_call: TRBJ1-3; v_call: TRBV7-2; cdr3_aa: CASSSQWGTSGNTIYF; cdr3_nt: TGTGCCAGCAGCTCACAATGGGGGACCTCTGGAAACACCATATATTTT
d_call: .; clone_size: many; j_call: TRBJ2-1; v_call: TRBV18; cdr3_aa: CASSPPSGRKFF; cdr3_nt: TGTGCCAGCTCACCCCCTTCTGGAAGAAAGTTCTTC
d_call: .; clone_size: many; j_call: TRBJ2-3; v_call: TRBV27; cdr3_aa: CASSFRAWGETDTQYF; cdr3_nt: TGTGCCAGCAGTTTTCGTGCCTGGGGGGAGACAGATACGCAGTATTTT
d_call: .; clone_size: few; j_call: TRBJ2-7; v_call: TRBV5-1; cdr3_aa: CASSTGQNYEQYF; cdr3_nt: TGCGCCAGCAGCACCGGACAGAACTACGAGCAGTACTTC
d_call: .; clone_size: many; j_call: TRBJ2-1; v_call: TRBV20-1; cdr3_aa: CSALPRGRPFNEQFF; cdr3_nt: TGCAGTGCTCTCCCCCGAGGGAGGCCCTTCAATGAGCAGTTCTTC
d_call: .; clone_size: once; j_call: TRBJ1-6; v_call: TRBV27; cdr3_aa: CASRWGTGNSPLHF; cdr3_nt: TGTGCCAGCAGGTGGGGTACCGGGAATTCACCCCTCCACTTT
d_call: .; clone_size: many; j_call: TRBJ2-5; v_call: TRBV5-1; cdr3_aa: CASQEGRETQYF; cdr3_nt: TGCGCCAGTCAAGAGGGGCGAGAGACCCAGTACTTC
d_call: TRBD1; clone_size: many; j_call: TRBJ2-5; v_call: TRBV11-2; cdr3_aa: CASAKQGAVQETQYF; cdr3_nt: TGTGCCAGCGCCAAACAGGGGGCAGTGCAAGAGACCCAGTACTTC
d_call: TRBD1; clone_size: many; j_call: TRBJ2-2; v_call: TRBV5-1; cdr3_aa: CASSLALGQGTGELFF; cdr3_nt: TGCGCCAGCAGCTTGGCCCTCGGACAGGGTACCGGGGAGCTGTTTTTT
d_call: .; clone_size: few; j_call: TRBJ2-1; v_call: TRBV7-9; cdr3_aa: CASSFPGRDNEQFF; cdr3_nt: TGTGCCAGCAGCTTTCCCGGTCGCGACAATGAGCAGTTCTTC
d_call: TRBD2; clone_size: .; j_call: TRBJ2-3; v_call: TRBV20-1; cdr3_aa: CSAYPLAGVFTDTQYF; cdr3_nt: TGCAGTGCTTATCCGCTAGCGGGGGTCTTCACAGATACGCAGTATTTT
d_call: .; clone_size: many; j_call: TRBJ1-1; v_call: TRBV5-6; cdr3_aa: CASSFWEANTEAFF; cdr3_nt: TGTGCCAGCAGCTTCTGGGAGGCGAACACTGAAGCTTTCTTT
d_call: .; clone_size: .; j_call: TRBJ2-7; v_call: TRBV2; cdr3_aa: CASSAPSGLLKEGYF; cdr3_nt: TGTGCCAGCAGTGCCCCTTCCGGGCTCCTCAAGGAGGGGTACTTC
d_call: .; clone_size: many; j_call: TRBJ2-1; v_call: TRBV7-2; cdr3_aa: CASSLIGGRHNEQFF; cdr3_nt: TGTGCCAGCAGCTTAATCGGGGGGCGGCACAATGAGCAGTTCTTC
d_call: .; clone_size: many; j_call: TRBJ2-1; v_call: TRBV4-3; cdr3_aa: CASSQDWATNEQFF; cdr3_nt: TGCGCCAGCAGCCAAGATTGGGCGACCAATGAGCAGTTCTTC
d_call: .; clone_size: once; j_call: TRBJ2-3; v_call: TRBV20-1; cdr3_aa: CSGRVAVTDTQYF; cdr3_nt: TGCAGTGGGAGGGTAGCAGTTACAGATACGCAGTATTTT
d_call: .; clone_size: few; j_call: TRBJ1-4; v_call: TRBV4-2; cdr3_aa: CASSQGAAPSEKLFF; cdr3_nt: TGTGCCAGCAGCCAAGGGGCCGCCCCGAGCGAAAAACTGTTTTTT
d_call: .; clone_size: .; j_call: TRBJ2-2; v_call: TRBV6-2/TRBV6-3; cdr3_aa: CASSSPLRSRGPNTGELFF; cdr3_nt: TGTGCCAGCAGTTCGCCCCTACGTAGTCGGGGGCCAAACACCGGGGAGCTGTTTTTT
d_call: TRBD1; clone_size: many; j_call: TRBJ1-1; v_call: TRBV28; cdr3_aa: CASREKGTGAATEAFF; cdr3_nt: TGTGCCAGCAGGGAAAAAGGGACAGGGGCGGCGACTGAAGCTTTCTTT
d_call: .; clone_size: many; j_call: TRBJ1-5; v_call: TRBV5-1; cdr3_aa: CASSLDGGNQPQHF; cdr3_nt: TGCGCCAGCAGCTTGGACGGGGGCAATCAGCCCCAGCATTTT
d_call: .; clone_size: few; j_call: TRBJ2-3; v_call: TRBV4-1; cdr3_aa: CASSQEAGAGTQYF; cdr3_nt: TGCGCCAGCAGCCAGGAGGCGGGGGCAGGGACGCAGTATTTT
d_call: TRBD1; clone_size: many; j_call: TRBJ1-2; v_call: TRBV13; cdr3_aa: CASSLTRAGGHGYTF; cdr3_nt: TGTGCCAGCAGCTTAACCCGCGCAGGGGGCCATGGCTACACCTTC
d_call: .; clone_size: many; j_call: TRBJ1-4; v_call: TRBV7-9; cdr3_aa: CASSHRTVLSEKLFF; cdr3_nt: TGTGCCAGCAGCCACCGGACGGTCCTTAGCGAAAAACTGTTTTTT
d_call: .; clone_size: many; j_call: TRBJ1-3; v_call: TRBV3-1; cdr3_aa: CASSQVSGNTIYF; cdr3_nt: TGTGCCAGCAGCCAGGTCTCTGGAAACACCATATATTTT
d_call: .; clone_size: many; j_call: TRBJ2-6; v_call: TRBV5-1; cdr3_aa: CASSPEGRMYSGANVLTF; cdr3_nt: TGCGCCAGCAGCCCGGAGGGCAGAATGTACTCTGGGGCCAACGTCCTGACTTTC
d_call: .; clone_size: many; j_call: TRBJ1-1; v_call: TRBV28; cdr3_aa: CASSFRGGNTEAFF; cdr3_nt: TGTGCCAGCAGTTTTCGAGGGGGGAACACTGAAGCTTTCTTT
d_call: TRBD2; clone_size: few; j_call: TRBJ2-5; v_call: TRBV2; cdr3_aa: CASSYQLAGAGGETQYF; cdr3_nt: TGTGCCAGCTCTTACCAACTAGCGGGGGCAGGGGGAGAGACCCAGTACTTC
d_call: .; clone_size: .; j_call: TRBJ2-5; v_call: TRBV12-5; cdr3_aa: CASGLEGGGRSETQYF; cdr3_nt: TGTGCTAGTGGTTTGGAGGGGGGTGGTCGGTCGGAGACCCAGTACTTC
d_call: TRBD2; clone_size: many; j_call: TRBJ2-5; v_call: TRBV5-1; cdr3_aa: CASRTSGGEQETQYF; cdr3_nt: TGCGCCAGCCGGACTAGCGGGGGGGAACAAGAGACCCAGTACTTC
d_call: TRBD1; clone_size: many; j_call: TRBJ1-5; v_call: TRBV6-5; cdr3_aa: CASSYSIGGGNQPQHF; cdr3_nt: TGTGCCAGCAGTTACAGTATAGGGGGCGGCAATCAGCCCCAGCATTTT
d_call: TRBD1; clone_size: many; j_call: TRBJ1-5; v_call: TRBV12-3/TRBV12-4; cdr3_aa: CASRGTGGGQPQHF; cdr3_nt: TGTGCCAGCAGGGGGACAGGGGGTGGTCAGCCCCAGCATTTT
d_call: TRBD1; clone_size: .; j_call: TRBJ1-5; v_call: TRBV2; cdr3_aa: CASSEGDRGGNQPQHF; cdr3_nt: TGTGCCAGCAGTGAAGGGGACAGGGGAGGCAATCAGCCCCAGCATTTT
d_call: .; clone_size: many; j_call: TRBJ2-5; v_call: TRBV5-1; cdr3_aa: CASTEIEAGGETQYF; cdr3_nt: TGCGCCAGCACCGAGATTGAGGCGGGTGGGGAGACCCAGTACTTC
d_call: TRBD1; clone_size: many; j_call: TRBJ1-1; v_call: TRBV7-2; cdr3_aa: CASSQNPGQGASGAFF; cdr3_nt: TGTGCCAGCAGCCAGAATCCGGGACAGGGGGCAAGCGGAGCTTTCTTT
d_call: TRBD1; clone_size: many; j_call: TRBJ2-7; v_call: TRBV13; cdr3_aa: CASSLGDRSSYEQYF; cdr3_nt: TGTGCCAGCAGCTTAGGGGACAGGAGCTCCTACGAGCAGTACTTC
d_call: TRBD1; clone_size: many; j_call: TRBJ2-7; v_call: TRBV6-1; cdr3_aa: CASRQGQGFVEQYF; cdr3_nt: TGTGCCAGCAGACAGGGACAGGGGTTTGTCGAGCAGTACTTC
d_call: TRBD1; clone_size: many; j_call: TRBJ1-2; v_call: TRBV12-3/TRBV12-4; cdr3_aa: CASNLEGARNIDGYTF; cdr3_nt: TGTGCCAGCAATTTGGAGGGGGCGCGGAACATCGATGGCTACACCTTC
d_call: .; clone_size: many; j_call: TRBJ2-7; v_call: TRBV5-1; cdr3_aa: CASSREVGTETYEQYF; cdr3_nt: TGCGCCAGCAGCCGGGAAGTCGGGACCGAAACCTACGAGCAGTACTTC
d_call: .; clone_size: many; j_call: TRBJ1-5; v_call: TRBV5-6; cdr3_aa: CASSLGTNQPQHF; cdr3_nt: TGTGCCAGCAGCCTTGGCACCAATCAGCCCCAGCATTTT
d_call: .; clone_size: few; j_call: TRBJ1-6; v_call: TRBV10-3; cdr3_aa: CAISLGRLNSPLHF; cdr3_nt: TGTGCCATCAGCCTGGGACGGCTTAATTCACCCCTCCACTTT
d_call: TRBD1; clone_size: few; j_call: TRBJ1-1; v_call: TRBV28; cdr3_aa: CASSLSGGSYTEAFF; cdr3_nt: TGTGCCAGCAGTTTATCAGGGGGCTCTTACACTGAAGCTTTCTTT
d_call: .; clone_size: few; j_call: TRBJ2-2; v_call: TRBV5-1; cdr3_aa: CASSPGRGTEAAGELFF; cdr3_nt: TGCGCCAGCAGCCCGGGTCGGGGGACAGAGGCCGCCGGGGAGCTGTTTTTT
d_call: .; clone_size: many; j_call: TRBJ2-1; v_call: TRBV5-1; cdr3_aa: CASSLSEGSYNEQFF; cdr3_nt: TGCGCCAGCAGCTTGTCTGAGGGGTCCTACAATGAGCAGTTCTTC
d_call: .; clone_size: many; j_call: TRBJ1-1; v_call: TRBV7-3; cdr3_aa: CASSLSSYTEAFF; cdr3_nt: TGTGCCAGCAGCTTATCCTCCTACACTGAAGCTTTCTTT
d_call: .; clone_size: many; j_call: TRBJ2-3; v_call: TRBV29-1; cdr3_aa: CSVLKGLGTDTQYF; cdr3_nt: TGCAGCGTTTTAAAGGGTTTGGGGACAGATACGCAGTATTTT
d_call: TRBD1; clone_size: many; j_call: TRBJ1-2; v_call: TRBV5-1; cdr3_aa: CASSLAGQDLSGEGYTF; cdr3_nt: TGCGCCAGCAGCTTGGCGGGACAGGACCTCTCTGGAGAGGGCTACACCTTC
d_call: TRBD2; clone_size: many; j_call: TRBJ2-1; v_call: TRBV2; cdr3_aa: CASSSSGPYNEQFF; cdr3_nt: TGTGCCAGCAGCTCTAGCGGACCCTACAATGAGCAGTTCTTC
d_call: .; clone_size: .; j_call: TRBJ1-6; v_call: TRBV7-2; cdr3_aa: CASSSAKSSYNSPLHF; cdr3_nt: TGTGCCAGCAGCTCGGCAAAGAGCTCCTATAATTCACCCCTCCACTTT
d_call: .; clone_size: .; j_call: TRBJ2-5; v_call: TRBV24-1; cdr3_aa: CATSPTGSGETQYF; cdr3_nt: TGTGCCACCAGCCCGACTGGTTCTGGGGAGACCCAGTACTTC